Shown below are 2 T cell receptor beta chains from a single sample sequenced in a study of cytomegalovirus exposure and HLA in healthy donors. The PCR made use of 60 Vbeta and 13 Jbeta primers. Assay: immunoSEQ multiplex PCR; the TCRdb copy retains only in-frame clones and omits some. The top ten clones hold 4.5% to 6.5% of a sample with more than 85,000 clones, roughly a tenth of them seen once. What was sequenced was PBMCs. These receptors came from a man between 45 and 60 years old in good health and CMV-seropositive.

This CDR3 is CASSPEDLNQPQHF. CDR3 sequence (DNA): TGTGCCAGCTCACCAGAGGATCTCAATCAGCCCCAGCATTTT. The chain carries TRBV18 and TRBJ1-5; the D is unclear. Germline V gene lookup returns CDR1 KGHSH and CDR2 LQKENI. The V and J ends lost 2 bases and 3 bases respectively, with 8 bases between them. The CDR3 is made up of 14 amino acids.

The rearrangement uses TRBV6-5 and TRBJ2-3, with 7 bases that match TRBD2. The germline V gene has CDR1 MNHEY and CDR2 SVGAGI. The CDR3 consists of 14 residues. Trimming cost V 6 bases and J 5 bases; bases outside gene matches: 8. The CDR3 is CASRTGEGRDTQYF. The CDR3, as DNA: TGTGCCAGCAGGACCGGGGAGGGCCGAGATACGCAGTATTTT.